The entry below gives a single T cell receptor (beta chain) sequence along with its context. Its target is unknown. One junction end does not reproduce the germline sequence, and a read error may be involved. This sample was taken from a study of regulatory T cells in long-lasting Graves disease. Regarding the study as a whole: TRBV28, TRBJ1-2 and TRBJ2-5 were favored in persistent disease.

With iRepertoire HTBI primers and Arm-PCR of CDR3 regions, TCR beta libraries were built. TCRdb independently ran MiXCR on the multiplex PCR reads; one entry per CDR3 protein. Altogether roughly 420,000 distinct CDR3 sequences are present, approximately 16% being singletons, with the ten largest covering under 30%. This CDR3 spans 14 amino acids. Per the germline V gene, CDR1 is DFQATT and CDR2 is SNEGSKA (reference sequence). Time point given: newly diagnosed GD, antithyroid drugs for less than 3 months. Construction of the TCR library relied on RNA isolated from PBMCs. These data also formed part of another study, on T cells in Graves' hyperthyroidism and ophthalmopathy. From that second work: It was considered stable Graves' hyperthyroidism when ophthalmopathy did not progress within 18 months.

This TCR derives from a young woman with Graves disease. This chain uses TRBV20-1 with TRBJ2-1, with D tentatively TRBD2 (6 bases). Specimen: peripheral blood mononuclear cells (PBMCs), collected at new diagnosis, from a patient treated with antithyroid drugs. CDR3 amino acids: CSARWDLRYNERFF. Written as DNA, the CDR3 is TGCAGTGCTAGGTGGGACTTACGATACAATGAGCGGTTCTTC.